This T cell receptor beta chain was retrieved from a study of post-analysis software for immune sequencing data. Across the whole study: In terms of disease course, relapsing-remitting, secondary progressive and progressive-relapsing multiple sclerosis were included. Study-wide results and caveats: In patients, TRBV5-6, TRBV5-1 and TRBV20-1 belonged to four or five TRBV segments found more frequently than in controls.

Prepared TCR beta cDNA libraries contained unique molecular identifiers. TCRdb fed the PCR reads into MiXCR, producing one record per CDR3 protein. The sample holds hundreds of thousands of distinct CDR3 sequences, 40% to 50% seen once. V was cut by 6 bases and J by 0 bases, with 12 bases left in between. The CDR3 is 14 amino acids. Germline V lookup: CDR1 SQVTM, CDR2 ANQGSEA. With respect to this clonotype: Antigen unknown.

The source material was blood. J is TRBJ2-1 and V is TRBV29-1, with a tentative D call TRBD1 (6 bases). The sequence derives from a girl aged 10 to 17 with multiple sclerosis. The CDR3 loop reads CSVPRGSSYNEQFF. Written as DNA, the CDR3 is TGCAGCGTCCCTAGGGGGAGCTCCTACAATGAGCAGTTCTTC.